This T cell receptor beta chain was recovered during a study of shared clonotypes between healthy human individuals. Study-wide context: Researchers assigned three CD4 naive, three CD4 memory, two CD8 naive and one CD8 memory plate to each donor.

The V gene's germline CDR1 is SQVTM and CDR2 ANQGSEA. The CDR3 loop spans 16 amino acids. V lost 4 bases, J lost 3 bases, and 22 bases lay in between. Assay: immunoSEQ multiplex PCR; the TCRdb copy retains only in-frame clones and omits some. The sample contains 2,100,000 or so clones, 95% of which appear only once. The sequence was collected from a man aged 18 to 29 in good health. This chain joins TRBV29-1 and TRBJ2-7, with D possibly TRBD1 on 7 matching bases. The sequenced material came from naive CD4+ T cells sorted from blood. Subset defined: CD45RA+ positively selected. The CDR3 is CSVVFQGGSFIYEQYF. CDR3 coding DNA: TGCAGCGTTGTTTTCCAGGGGGGCAGTTTTATCTACGAGCAGTACTTC.